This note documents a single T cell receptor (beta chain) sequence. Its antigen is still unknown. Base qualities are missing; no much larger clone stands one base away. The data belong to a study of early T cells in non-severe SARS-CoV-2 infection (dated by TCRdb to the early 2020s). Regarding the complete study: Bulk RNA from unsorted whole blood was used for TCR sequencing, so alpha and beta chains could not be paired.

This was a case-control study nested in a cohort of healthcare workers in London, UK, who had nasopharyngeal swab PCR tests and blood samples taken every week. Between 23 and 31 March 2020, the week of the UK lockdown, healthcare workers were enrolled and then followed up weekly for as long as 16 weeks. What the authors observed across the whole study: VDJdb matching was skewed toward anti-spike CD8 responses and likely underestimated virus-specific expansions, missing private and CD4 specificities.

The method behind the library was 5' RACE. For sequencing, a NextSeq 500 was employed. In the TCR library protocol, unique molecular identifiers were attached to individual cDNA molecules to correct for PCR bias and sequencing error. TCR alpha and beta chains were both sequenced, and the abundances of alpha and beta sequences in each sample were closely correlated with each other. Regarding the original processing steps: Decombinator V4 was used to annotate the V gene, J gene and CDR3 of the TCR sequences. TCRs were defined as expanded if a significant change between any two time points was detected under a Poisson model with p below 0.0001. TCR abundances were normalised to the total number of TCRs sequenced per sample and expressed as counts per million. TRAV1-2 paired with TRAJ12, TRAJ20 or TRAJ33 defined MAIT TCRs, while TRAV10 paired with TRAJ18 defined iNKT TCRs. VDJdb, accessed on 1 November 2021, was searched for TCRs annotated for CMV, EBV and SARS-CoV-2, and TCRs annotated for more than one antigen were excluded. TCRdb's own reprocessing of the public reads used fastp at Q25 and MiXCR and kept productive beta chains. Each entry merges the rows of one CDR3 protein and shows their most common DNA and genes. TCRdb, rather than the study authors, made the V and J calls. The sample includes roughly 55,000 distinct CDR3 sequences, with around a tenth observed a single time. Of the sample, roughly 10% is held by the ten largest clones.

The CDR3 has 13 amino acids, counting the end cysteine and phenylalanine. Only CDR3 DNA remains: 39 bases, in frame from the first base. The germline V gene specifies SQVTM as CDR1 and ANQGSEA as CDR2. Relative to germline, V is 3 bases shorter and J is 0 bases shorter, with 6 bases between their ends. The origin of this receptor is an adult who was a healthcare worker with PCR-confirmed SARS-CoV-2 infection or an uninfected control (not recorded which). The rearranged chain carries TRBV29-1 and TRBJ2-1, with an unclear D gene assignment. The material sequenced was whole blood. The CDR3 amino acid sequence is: CSVDLDSYNEQFF. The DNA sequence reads TGCAGCGTTGATCTAGACTCCTACAATGAGCAGTTCTTC.